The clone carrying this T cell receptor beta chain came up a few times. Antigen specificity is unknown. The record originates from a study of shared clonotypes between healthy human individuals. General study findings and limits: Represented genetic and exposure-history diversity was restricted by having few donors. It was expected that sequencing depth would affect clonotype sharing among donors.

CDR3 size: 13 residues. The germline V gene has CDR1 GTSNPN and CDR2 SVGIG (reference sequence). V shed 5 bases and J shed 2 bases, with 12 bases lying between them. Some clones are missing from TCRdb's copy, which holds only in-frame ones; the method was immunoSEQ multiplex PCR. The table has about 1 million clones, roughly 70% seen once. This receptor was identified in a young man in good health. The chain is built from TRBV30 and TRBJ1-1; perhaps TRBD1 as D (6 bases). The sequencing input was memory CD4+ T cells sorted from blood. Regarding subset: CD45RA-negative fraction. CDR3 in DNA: TGTGCCTGGGCGGGACAAGCTAACACTGAAGCTTTCTTT. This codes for CAWAGQANTEAFF.